The present T cell receptor (beta chain) was sequenced within a study of identical twins. With V trimmed by 6 bases and J by 5 bases, 15 bases remained unmatched. Germline V gene data show CDR1 as DFQATT and CDR2 as SNEGSKA (reference sequence). The CDR3 runs to 15 residues. This clonotype occurred a few times. Its antigen remains unidentified. TCRdb ran MiXCR on the 5' RACE reads and lists one entry per CDR3 protein. The table has just over 500,000 distinct CDR3 sequences, around 20% seen once. Study conclusions and caveats: Beta out-of-frame sequences showed weaker excess sharing between twins. Compared with unrelated sharing, twin-shared out-of-frame alpha sequences had more low-probability sequences.

This sample was also put to use in a study of T cells expressing NK-cell markers.

The chain uses TRBV20-1 and TRBJ1-2; 7 nucleotides align to TRBD1. The TCR sequence derives from a woman younger than 30 in good health. The sample taken for sequencing was CD4+ T cells sorted from blood. As DNA, the CDR3 is TGCAGTGCGCCATCATCCGGGACAGTACCATATGGCTACACCTTC. This codes for CSAPSSGTVPYGYTF.